Below, 21 T cell receptor beta chains from the same sample are listed, as sequenced in a study of blood T cells in healthy people across ages. The second PCR ran roughly 6 to 12 cycles with a sample-barcoded 5' primer and J-beta primers. Using its own MiXCR run on the 5' RACE reads, TCRdb lists one record per CDR3 protein. The top ten hold roughly 13% of the sample, which has around 990,000 distinct CDR3 sequences, roughly two fifths seen once. The sample comprised blood. The receptors shown here come from a man between 18 and 35 years old in good health.

This chain joins TRBV20-1 and TRBJ2-1, with D perhaps being TRBD1 or TRBD2 (6 bases each). Trimming took off 7 bases at V and 6 bases at J, with 10 bases between the two ends. This CDR3 has 11 residues. Germline V gives CDR1 DFQATT, CDR2 SNEGSKA (reference sequence). The CDR3 reads CSVKGGNEQFF. In nucleotides, the CDR3 is TGCAGTGTCAAGGGGGGCAATGAGCAGTTCTTC.

This chain connects TRBV18 to TRBJ1-1; D unclear. Germline V gene sequence: CDR1 KGHSH, CDR2 LQKENI. V shed 2 bases and J shed 7 bases, with 11 bases lying between them. The CDR3 runs to 13 residues. The DNA of the CDR3 is TGTGCCAGCTCACCAGGGGTTGCTGGTGAAGCTTTCTTT. Protein: CASSPGVAGEAFF.

With respect to this clonotype: At one of its ends the junction is not consistent with the germline gene, which may arise from a read error. This chain joins TRBV7-2 and TRBJ2-1; weak D call: TRBD1 (6 bases). There are 14 residues in the CDR3. CDR1 and CDR2 (germline): SGHTA, FQGNSA. CDR3 coding DNA: TGTGCCAGCAGGGGGCAGGGGAAATACAATAAGCAGTTCTTC. Its translation: CASRGQGKYNKQFF.

With regard to this clonotype: Relative to the germline gene, one junction end is altered; a read error may explain this. This CDR3 reads CASSLAIEQFF. The CDR3 DNA is TGTGCTAGCAGCTTGGCTATTGAGCAGTTCTTC. The V and J genes are TRBV5-6 and TRBJ2-1; D is ambiguous. CDR3 length: 11 residues. The germline V gene has CDR1 SGHDT and CDR2 YYEEEE. The variable domain in full, completed from reference TRBV5-6 and TRBJ2-1, reads DAGVTQSPTHLIKTRGQQVTLRCSPKSGHDTVSWYQQALGQGPQFIFQYYEEEERQRGNFPDRFSGHQFPNYSSELNVNALLLGDSALYLCASSLAIEQFFGPGTRLTVL.

The chain joins TRBV6-2 or TRBV6-3 to TRBJ1-1; no reliable D call. The germline V gene has CDR1 MNHEY and CDR2 SVGEGT. Deletions cut 0 bases from V and 11 bases from J, with 16 bases between. The CDR3 is 14 amino acids. The CDR3, as DNA: TGTGCCAGCAGTTACTCCACAGCCTACGATGCCGCTTTCTTT. Its translation: CASSYSTAYDAAFF.

The chain links TRBV4-1 to TRBJ1-2; D is perhaps TRBD1 (6 bases). Trimming removed 8 bases from V and 5 bases from J, with 18 bases in between. Germline V gene data show CDR1 as MGHRA and CDR2 as YSYEKL. This CDR3 is 14 amino acids long. The CDR3 region has the DNA TGCGCCAGCGGGGGGGACAATCACAAATATGGCTACACCTTC. Translated: CASGGDNHKYGYTF.

The V call is TRBV4-2, the J call TRBJ1-4; maybe TRBD1 (6 bases). The ends were cut back, 1 base at V and 2 bases at J, with 17 bases in the middle. From germline, CDR1 is LGHNA and CDR2 YNFKEQ. This CDR3 has 18 residues. The CDR3 DNA reads as TGTGCCAGCAGCCAAGTAGGGGGGAGAGGTTGGACTAATGAAAAACTGTTTTTT. It translates to CASSQVGGRGWTNEKLFF.

This clonotype came up a few times. The V and J genes are TRBV7-2 and TRBJ1-5; D gene unclear. The ends were cut back, 5 bases at V and 4 bases at J, with 9 bases in the middle. The CDR3 spans 13 residues. Germline CDR1 is SGHTA and CDR2 is FQGNSA. CDR3 nucleotide sequence: TGTGCCAGCAGCACCCAAAATAATCAGCCCCAGCATTTT. It encodes CASSTQNNQPQHF. Looking up the rest from reference TRBV7-2 and TRBJ1-5 gives the full variable domain: GAGVSQSPSNKVTEKGKDVELRCDPISGHTALYWYRQSLGQGLEFLIYFQGNSAPDKSGLPSDRFSAERTGGSVSTLTIQRTQQEDSAVYLCASSTQNNQPQHFGDGTRLSIL.

Note on this clonotype: At one end, the junction sequence differs from germline, possibly due to a read error. J is TRBJ1-5 and V is TRBV20-1; D is undetermined. This CDR3 is built from 13 residues. Germline-derived CDR1 and CDR2 are DFQATT and SNEGSKA (reference sequence). CDR3 in amino acids: CSAVIDSNQPRHF. CDR3 nucleotide sequence: TGCAGTGCTGTTATAGATAGCAATCAGCCCCGGCATTTT.

As concerns this clonotype: Being one base from a much bigger clone, this may be a read error. The rearrangement joins TRBV12-3 or TRBV12-4 to TRBJ2-7, with no clear D. The CDR3 extends over 14 amino acids. Deletions cut 2 bases from V and 7 bases from J, with 15 bases between. CDR3 nucleotide sequence: TGTGCCAGCAGTTTATCGGATTTGGGTTCTGAGCAGTACTTC. This translates into CASSLSDLGSEQYF.

This clonotype was picked up a small number of times. This chain connects TRBV2 to TRBJ1-2, with a weak D call TRBD1 (6 bases). In germline, CDR1 is SNHLY, CDR2 FYNNEI. V gave up 6 bases and J gave up 0 bases, with 14 bases separating them. This CDR3 is built from 15 residues. The CDR3 loop reads CASRAGHITNYGYTF. CDR3 bases: TGTGCCAGCAGGGCGGGACACATTACTAACTATGGCTACACCTTC.

This clonotype was observed a few times. The chain joins TRBV2 to TRBJ1-2, with D unclear. V was shortened by 7 bases and J by 9 bases, with 12 bases between the two germline ends. CDR3 length: 11 residues. Germline-derived CDR1 and CDR2 are SNHLY and FYNNEI. The DNA of the CDR3 is TGTGCCAGCAAACAAGAAGAAAGCTACACCTTC. This encodes CASKQEESYTF.

This clonotype was detected a few times. The chain carries TRBV4-1 and TRBJ1-3; perhaps TRBD1 as D (6 bases). The CDR3 consists of 15 residues. Per germline, CDR1 MGHRA and CDR2 YSYEKL. V gave up 1 base and J gave up 7 bases, with 14 bases separating them. Here the CDR3 DNA reads TGCGCCAGCAGCCAAGCAGGGGACCCGGGGAACACCATATATTTT. Translated: CASSQAGDPGNTIYF.

The chain links TRBV6-5 to TRBJ1-5; no clear D. Germline-derived CDR1 and CDR2 are MNHEY and SVGAGI. This CDR3 has 13 residues. V gave up 2 bases and J gave up 3 bases, with 5 bases separating them. DNA for the CDR3: TGTGCCAGCAGTTACAGAAACAATCAGCCCCAGCATTTT. Amino acid sequence: CASSYRNNQPQHF.

This CDR3 is CASSWVAGVEKLFF. The CDR3 coding sequence is TGTGCCAGCAGTTGGGTAGCAGGGGTTGAAAAACTGTTTTTT. The V call is TRBV6-5, the J call TRBJ1-4; possibly TRBD1 for D (6 bases). With 4 bases removed from V and 7 bases from J, the gap between germline ends came to 13 bases. CDR1 and CDR2 (germline): MNHEY, SVGAGI. The CDR3 is made up of 14 amino acids.

This rearrangement joins TRBV6-5 to TRBJ2-1, with TRBD1 matching over 9 bases. This CDR3 has 15 residues. V shed 4 bases, J shed 10 bases, and the junction held 11 bases outside the gene matches. From germline, CDR1 is MNHEY and CDR2 SVGAGI. CDR3 loop: CASSSPGTGLYEQFF. The CDR3 DNA follows: TGTGCCAGCAGTTCCCCCGGGACAGGGCTCTACGAGCAGTTCTTC.

The chain uses TRBV7-9 and TRBJ2-1; 11 positions agree with TRBD2. Germline lookup yields CDR1 SEHNR and CDR2 FQNEAQ (reference sequence). CDR3 size: 17 residues. The V segment lost 3 bases and the J segment 8 bases; nucleotides outside the gene matches: 12. This chain's CDR3 is CASSFRTGTSGLYEQFF. The CDR3 DNA follows: TGTGCCAGCAGCTTTAGAACCGGGACTAGCGGTTTATATGAGCAGTTCTTC.

This clonotype was counted only a few times. The chain is built from TRBV12-3 or TRBV12-4 and TRBJ2-3; 8 nucleotides align to TRBD2. The CDR3 loop spans 16 amino acids. V was pared by 5 bases and J by 2 bases, with 9 bases of the junction left unmatched. CDR3 sequence reads: CASSTPAGAYTDTQYF. The CDR3 coding sequence is TGTGCCAGCAGTACCCCAGCGGGGGCCTACACAGATACGCAGTATTTT.

There are a few counts of this clonotype. V and J are TRBV20-1 and TRBJ1-5; tentative D call: TRBD1 (5 bases). Germline lookup yields CDR1 DFQATT and CDR2 SNEGSKA (reference sequence). The CDR3 totals 14 residues. V lost 3 bases to trimming and J lost 3 bases, with 12 bases between them. CDR3 protein: CSARGLAYNQPQHF. The CDR3 coding sequence is TGCAGTGCTAGGGGGCTGGCCTACAATCAGCCCCAGCATTTT.

This clonotype was picked up a small number of times. This rearrangement joins TRBV6-2 or TRBV6-3 to TRBJ2-7; D unclear. The length of the CDR3 is 11 residues. The V gene's germline CDR1 is MNHEY and CDR2 SVGEGT. The V end was cut by 6 bases, the J end by 8 bases, with 11 bases between. CDR3 loop: CASSRIRQQYF. The CDR3 coding sequence is TGTGCCAGCAGCCGGATCAGACAGCAGTACTTC.

This clonotype was recorded a few times. This rearrangement joins TRBV7-9 to TRBJ2-5; D remains unclear. This CDR3 spans 11 amino acids. Trimming shortened V by 7 bases and J by 4 bases, and 7 bases separated the two germline ends. Germline CDR1 SEHNR, CDR2 FQNEAQ (reference sequence). DNA for the CDR3: TGTGCCAGCACCACCCTAGAGACCCAGTACTTC. It encodes CASTTLETQYF. Variable domain in full (rest from reference TRBV7-9 and TRBJ2-5): DTGVSQNPRHKITKRGQNVTFRCDPISEHNRLYWYRQTLGQGPEFLTYFQNEAQLEKSRLLSDRFSAERPKGSFSTLEIQRTEQGDSAMYLCASTTLETQYFGPGTRLLVL.